A single sample gave rise to the 8 T cell receptor beta chains below, sequenced in a study of T cell responses to AZD1222 COVID-19 vaccine. Sequenced by immunoSEQ multiplex PCR; TCRdb stores in-frame clones only, minus some. The sample has around 180,000 clones, 90% seen once. The sample here was peripheral blood, taken on day 0 of AZD1222 vaccination. The origin of the receptors is an adult in good health.

This chain uses TRBV6-4 with TRBJ1-2; D unclear. This CDR3 is built from 13 residues. Trimming left V 6 bases short and J 0 bases short, with 8 bases between. Germline V lookup: CDR1 MRHNA, CDR2 SNTAGT. As DNA, the CDR3 is TGTGCCAGCAGGGGAGGGCCTAACTATGGCTACACCTTC. Residues: CASRGGPNYGYTF.

The chain has TRBV19 and TRBJ1-1; D unresolved. Germline CDR1 LNHDA, CDR2 SQIVND (reference sequence). The CDR3 has 14 amino acids. Deletions cut 1 base from V and 0 bases from J, with 6 bases between. The DNA for the CDR3 is TGTGCCAGTAGTATAGGAGGAATGAACACTGAAGCTTTCTTT. It translates to CASSIGGMNTEAFF.

CDR3 DNA: TGTGCCAGCAGCTCCTATCGATCGACAGGAGGGGCGGCTAATGAAAAACTGTTTTTT. Translation gives CASSSYRSTGGAANEKLFF. The chain is built from TRBV5-6 and TRBJ1-4; a possible D gene is TRBD1 (6 bases). Deletions cut 3 bases from V and 3 bases from J, with 24 bases between. The germline V gene has CDR1 SGHDT and CDR2 YYEEEE. This CDR3 has 19 amino acids.

This chain connects TRBV3-1 (or the pseudogene TRBV3-2) to TRBJ2-7, with 9 bases matching TRBD1. The CDR3 totals 14 residues. The junction had 4 bases not matched to a gene; V was cut back by 4 bases and J by 3 bases. CDR1 and CDR2 from the germline V gene are LGHDT and YNNKEL (reference sequence). The CDR3 DNA reads as TGTGCCAGCAGCCGCCGACAGGGGGACTACGAGCAGTACTTC. Its translation is CASSRRQGDYEQYF.

The V gene is TRBV5-1, the J gene TRBJ1-6; TRBD1 might be the D (5 bases). Germline CDR1 and CDR2: SGHRS and YFSETQ. Deletions cut 4 bases from V and 6 bases from J, with 23 bases between. The CDR3 is made up of 18 amino acids. This chain's CDR3 is CASSTTSRQGSGNSPLHF. CDR3 sequence (DNA): TGCGCCAGCAGCACCACCTCCCGGCAGGGATCGGGTAATTCACCCCTCCACTTT.

The V gene is TRBV7-6, the J gene TRBJ2-5; 11 bases fit TRBD2. The junction had 17 bases not matched to a gene; V was cut back by 1 base and J by 4 bases. This CDR3 spans 20 amino acids. Germline lookup yields CDR1 SGHVS and CDR2 FNYEAQ. The CDR3 loop reads CASSLGGLALSGGAGETQYF. CDR3 DNA sequence: TGTGCCAGCAGCTTAGGAGGGTTGGCCCTTAGCGGGGGGGCCGGAGAGACCCAGTACTTC.

The J gene is TRBJ1-5, the V gene TRBV6-5, with 10 bases lining up with TRBD1. The CDR3 extends over 16 amino acids. J lost 6 bases, V lost 4 bases, and 9 bases had no gene match. Per germline, CDR1 MNHEY and CDR2 SVGAGI. The CDR3 reads CASSSRDRGGGQPQHF. The CDR3 nucleotides are TGTGCCAGCAGTTCTCGGGACAGGGGAGGTGGTCAGCCCCAGCATTTT.

The rearrangement links TRBV19 to TRBJ2-1; D might be TRBD2 (5 bases). Germline-derived CDR1 and CDR2 are LNHDA and SQIVND (reference sequence). CDR3 length: 13 residues. V lost 5 bases to trimming and J lost 8 bases, with 13 bases between them. This CDR3 reads CASSPRGGDEQFF. As DNA, the CDR3 is TGTGCCAGTAGTCCCCGGGGTGGGGATGAGCAGTTCTTC.